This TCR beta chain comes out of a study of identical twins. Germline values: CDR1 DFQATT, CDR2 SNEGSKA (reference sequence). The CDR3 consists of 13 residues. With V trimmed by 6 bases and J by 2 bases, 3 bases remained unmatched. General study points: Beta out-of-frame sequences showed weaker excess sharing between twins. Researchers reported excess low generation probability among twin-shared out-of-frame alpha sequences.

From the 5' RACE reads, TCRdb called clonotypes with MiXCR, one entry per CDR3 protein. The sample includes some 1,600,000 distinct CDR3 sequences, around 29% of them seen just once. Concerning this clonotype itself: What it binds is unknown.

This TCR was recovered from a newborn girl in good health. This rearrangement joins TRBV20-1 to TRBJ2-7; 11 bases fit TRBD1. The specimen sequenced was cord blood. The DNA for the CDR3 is TGCAGTGCGCTGGACAGGGGGCCCTACGAGCAGTACTTC. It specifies CSALDRGPYEQYF.